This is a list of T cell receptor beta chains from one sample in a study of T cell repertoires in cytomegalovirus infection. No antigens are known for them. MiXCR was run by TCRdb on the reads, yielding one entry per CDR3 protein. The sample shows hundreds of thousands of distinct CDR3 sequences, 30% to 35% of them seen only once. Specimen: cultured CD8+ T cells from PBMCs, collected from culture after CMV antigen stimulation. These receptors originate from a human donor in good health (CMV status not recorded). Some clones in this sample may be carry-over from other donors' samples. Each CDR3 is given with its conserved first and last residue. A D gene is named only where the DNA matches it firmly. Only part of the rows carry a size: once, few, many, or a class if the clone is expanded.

CDR3 protein: CASSLAMNTEAFF
CDR3 DNA: TGTGCCAGCAGCTTAGCGATGAACACTGAAGCTTTCTTT
V gene: TRBV7-6
clone size: many
J gene: TRBJ1-1
D gene: -

CDR3 protein: CASSIRRDRGLGTEAFF
CDR3 DNA: TGTGCCAGCAGTATACGCCGGGACAGGGGATTGGGCACTGAAGCTTTCTTT
V gene: TRBV6-6
clone size: -
J gene: TRBJ1-1
D gene: TRBD1

CDR3 protein: CASSSDREGNSPLHF
CDR3 DNA: TGTGCCAGCAGCTCGGACAGGGAGGGGAATTCACCCCTCCACTTT
V gene: TRBV7-9
clone size: few
J gene: TRBJ1-6
D gene: TRBD1

CDR3 protein: CVSSVSSGGLEETQYF
CDR3 DNA: TGTGTCAGCAGTGTATCTAGCGGGGGATTGGAAGAGACCCAGTACTTC
V gene: TRBV28
clone size: -
J gene: TRBJ2-5
D gene: TRBD2

CDR3 protein: CASSLVGGPNEQFF
CDR3 DNA: TGTGCCAGCAGCTTAGTCGGCGGACCTAATGAGCAGTTCTTC
V gene: TRBV11-2
clone size: many
J gene: TRBJ2-1
D gene: -

CDR3 protein: CASGGAAGYTF
CDR3 DNA: TGTGCCAGCGGGGGGGCAGCCGGCTACACCTTC
V gene: TRBV27
clone size: -
J gene: TRBJ1-2
D gene: -

CDR3 protein: CASTLAIGRERTQETQYF
CDR3 DNA: TGTGCCAGCACCCTCGCTATAGGACGAGAACGTACTCAAGAGACCCAGTACTTC
V gene: TRBV7-3
clone size: few
J gene: TRBJ2-5
D gene: -

CDR3 protein: CATSSLAAGGYNEQFF
CDR3 DNA: TGTGCCACCAGCAGTTTAGCGGCGGGGGGCTACAATGAGCAGTTCTTC
V gene: TRBV15
clone size: -
J gene: TRBJ2-1
D gene: TRBD2

CDR3 protein: CASSPDRGNYGYTF
CDR3 DNA: TGTGCCAGTAGTCCGGACAGGGGTAACTATGGCTACACCTTC
V gene: TRBV19
clone size: -
J gene: TRBJ1-2
D gene: TRBD1

CDR3 protein: CASSPPTSGNSYEQYF
CDR3 DNA: TGTGCCAGCAGCCCCCCTACCAGCGGGAACTCCTACGAGCAGTACTTC
V gene: TRBV7-9
clone size: few
J gene: TRBJ2-7
D gene: TRBD2

CDR3 protein: CASGKDSQNTEAFF
CDR3 DNA: TGTGCTAGTGGTAAGGACAGCCAGAACACTGAAGCTTTCTTT
V gene: TRBV12-5
clone size: few
J gene: TRBJ1-1
D gene: -

CDR3 protein: CASREMTGSSTDTQYF
CDR3 DNA: TGTGCCAGTAGAGAGATGACGGGGTCTAGCACAGATACGCAGTATTTT
V gene: TRBV19
clone size: -
J gene: TRBJ2-3
D gene: -

CDR3 protein: CASRRDRVRTGELFF
CDR3 DNA: TGTGCCAGCAGAAGGGACAGGGTGAGGACCGGGGAGCTGTTTTTT
V gene: TRBV7-8
clone size: many
J gene: TRBJ2-2
D gene: TRBD1

CDR3 protein: CASSRHRGTDTQYF
CDR3 DNA: TGTGCCAGCAGCCGCCACAGGGGCACAGATACGCAGTATTTT
V gene: TRBV11-1
clone size: -
J gene: TRBJ2-3
D gene: -

CDR3 protein: CASSPTGGRGYTF
CDR3 DNA: TGTGCCAGCAGTCCTACAGGGGGCCGAGGCTACACCTTC
V gene: TRBV12-3/TRBV12-4
clone size: few
J gene: TRBJ1-2
D gene: TRBD1

CDR3 protein: CASSRGILDEKLFF
CDR3 DNA: TGTGCCAGCAGTCGGGGGATTCTGGATGAAAAACTGTTTTTT
V gene: TRBV27
clone size: -
J gene: TRBJ1-4
D gene: -

CDR3 protein: CASGGLAAGPRETQYF
CDR3 DNA: TGTGCCAGCGGGGGACTAGCAGCCGGACCCAGGGAGACCCAGTACTTC
V gene: TRBV7-9
clone size: many
J gene: TRBJ2-5
D gene: TRBD2